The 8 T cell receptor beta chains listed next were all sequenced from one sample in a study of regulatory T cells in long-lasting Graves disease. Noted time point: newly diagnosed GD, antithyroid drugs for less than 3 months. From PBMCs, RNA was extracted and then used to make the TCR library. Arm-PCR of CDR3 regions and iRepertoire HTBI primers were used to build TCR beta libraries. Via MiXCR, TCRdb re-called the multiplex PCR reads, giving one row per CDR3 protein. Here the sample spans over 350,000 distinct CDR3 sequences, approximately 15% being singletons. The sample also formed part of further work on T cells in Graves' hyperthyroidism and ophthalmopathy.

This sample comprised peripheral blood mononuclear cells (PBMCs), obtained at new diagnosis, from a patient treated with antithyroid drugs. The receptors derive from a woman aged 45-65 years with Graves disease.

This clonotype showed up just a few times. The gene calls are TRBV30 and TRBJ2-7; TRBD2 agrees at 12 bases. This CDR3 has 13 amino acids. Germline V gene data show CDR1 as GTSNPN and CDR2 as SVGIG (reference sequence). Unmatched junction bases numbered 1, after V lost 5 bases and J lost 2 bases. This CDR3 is CAWWTSGTYEQYF. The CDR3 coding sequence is TGTGCCTGGTGGACTAGCGGGACCTACGAGCAGTACTTC. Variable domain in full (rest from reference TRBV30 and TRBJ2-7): SQTIHQWPATLVQPVGSPLSLECTVEGTSNPNLYWYRQAAGRGLQLLFYSVGIGQISSEVPQNLSASRPQDRQFILSSKKLLLSDSGFYLCAWWTSGTYEQYFGPGTRLTVT.

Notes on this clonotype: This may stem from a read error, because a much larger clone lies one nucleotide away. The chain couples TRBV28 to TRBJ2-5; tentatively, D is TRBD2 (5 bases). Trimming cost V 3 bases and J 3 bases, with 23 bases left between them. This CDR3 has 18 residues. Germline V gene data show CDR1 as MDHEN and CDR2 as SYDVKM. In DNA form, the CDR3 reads TGTGCCAGCAGTTTGTGGCGGGTAGGGAGCGGAAATAAAGAGACCCAGTACTTC. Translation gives CASSLWRVGSGNKETQYF.

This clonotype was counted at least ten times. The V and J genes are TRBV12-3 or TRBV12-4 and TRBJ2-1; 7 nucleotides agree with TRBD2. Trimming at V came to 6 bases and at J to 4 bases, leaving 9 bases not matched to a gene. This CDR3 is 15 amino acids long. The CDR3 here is CASSSLRGSYNEQFF. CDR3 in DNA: TGTGCCAGCAGCTCCCTCCGCGGGAGTTACAATGAGCAGTTCTTC.

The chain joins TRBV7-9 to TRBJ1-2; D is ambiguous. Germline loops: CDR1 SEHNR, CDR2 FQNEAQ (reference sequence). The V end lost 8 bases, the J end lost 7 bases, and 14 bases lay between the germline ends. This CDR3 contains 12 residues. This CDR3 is CASRLWSSGYTF. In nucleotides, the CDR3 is TGTGCCAGCCGGCTATGGAGTAGTGGCTACACCTTC.

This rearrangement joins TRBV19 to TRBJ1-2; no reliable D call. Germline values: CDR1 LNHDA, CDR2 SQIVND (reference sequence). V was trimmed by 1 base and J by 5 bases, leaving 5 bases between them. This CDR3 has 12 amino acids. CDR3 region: CASSIARYGYTF. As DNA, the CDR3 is TGTGCCAGTAGTATAGCACGGTATGGCTACACCTTC.

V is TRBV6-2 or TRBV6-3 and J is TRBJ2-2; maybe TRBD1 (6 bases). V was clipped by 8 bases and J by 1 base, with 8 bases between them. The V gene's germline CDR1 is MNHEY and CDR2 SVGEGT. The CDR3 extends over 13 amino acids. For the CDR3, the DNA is TGTGCCAGCCTACAGGGGAACACCGGGGAGCTGTTTTTT. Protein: CASLQGNTGELFF.

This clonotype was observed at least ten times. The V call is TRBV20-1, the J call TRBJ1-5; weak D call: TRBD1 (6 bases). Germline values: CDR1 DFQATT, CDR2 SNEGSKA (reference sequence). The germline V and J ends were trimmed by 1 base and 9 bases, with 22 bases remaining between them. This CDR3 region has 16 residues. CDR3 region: CSARGWRDTAFVPQHF. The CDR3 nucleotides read TGCAGTGCTAGAGGGTGGCGGGACACTGCATTTGTGCCCCAGCATTTT.

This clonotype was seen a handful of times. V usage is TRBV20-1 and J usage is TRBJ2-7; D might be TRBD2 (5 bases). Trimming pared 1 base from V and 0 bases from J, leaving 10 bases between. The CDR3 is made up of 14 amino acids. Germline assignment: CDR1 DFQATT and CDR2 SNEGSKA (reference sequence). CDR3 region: CSARAPGSSYEQYF. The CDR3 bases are TGCAGTGCTAGAGCCCCGGGGAGCTCCTACGAGCAGTACTTC.